Below, 16 T cell receptor beta chains from the same sample are listed, as sequenced in a study of blood T cells in healthy people across ages (dated by TCRdb to between 2014 and 2016). The library was made by 5' RACE. For sequencing, an Illumina HiSeq 2500 was employed. A second 7 to 11 cycle PCR used a sample-barcoded 5' primer and a J-beta primer mix. Clones were called with MiXCR by TCRdb after fastp trimmed the public reads at Q25, and only in-frame beta chains were retained. Each CDR3 protein appears once, grouped with its most common genes and DNA. The sample yields 1.5 million to 1.8 million distinct CDR3 sequences; about 45% were counted once. The ten largest clonotypes hold under 5% of the sample. Input material: blood. The receptors were sampled from a young woman in good health.

The V gene is TRBV7-9, the J gene TRBJ2-2; no clear D gene. In germline, CDR1 is SEHNR, CDR2 FQNEAQ (reference sequence). V shed 5 bases and J shed 5 bases, with 12 bases lying between them. This CDR3 spans 14 amino acids. The CDR3 DNA reads TGTGCCAGCAGCCCTACTCGATTAACCGGGGAGCTGTTTTTT. Protein product: CASSPTRLTGELFF.

J is TRBJ1-4 and V is TRBV20-1; 10 bases line up with TRBD1. The CDR3 contains 14 residues. V lost 5 bases to trimming and J lost 7 bases; unmatched junction nucleotides: 7. The V gene's germline CDR1 is DFQATT and CDR2 SNEGSKA (reference sequence). The CDR3, as DNA: TGCAGTGCTGCGACAGGGGGCTGGGGTGAAAAACTGTTTTTT. This encodes CSAATGGWGEKLFF.

The chain combines TRBV15 with TRBJ2-7, with TRBD1 identical over 8 bases. Germline assignment: CDR1 LNHNV and CDR2 YYDKDF (reference sequence). With V trimmed by 0 bases and J by 2 bases, 3 bases remained unmatched. This CDR3 has 15 residues. The CDR3 coding sequence is TGTGCCACCAGCAGAGATCGGACAGGGACCTACGAGCAGTACTTC. This sequence encodes CATSRDRTGTYEQYF.

CDR3 sequence: CSVELGRTSYNEQFF. The CDR3 DNA sequence: TGCAGCGTTGAACTCGGGAGGACCTCCTACAATGAGCAGTTCTTC. The chain combines TRBV29-1 with TRBJ2-1; TRBD2 aligns across 7 bases. CDR3 length: 15 amino acids. Germline lookup yields CDR1 SQVTM and CDR2 ANQGSEA. V was clipped by 2 bases and J by 0 bases; unmatched bases: 4.

This clonotype was recorded once. The chain combines TRBV7-2 with TRBJ2-5, with D unresolved. V gave up 3 bases and J gave up 5 bases, with 10 bases separating them. This CDR3 spans 13 amino acids. Germline lookup yields CDR1 SGHTA and CDR2 FQGNSA. CDR3: CASSFGRKETQYF. The CDR3 DNA follows: TGTGCCAGCAGCTTCGGCAGAAAGGAGACCCAGTACTTC.

Comments on this clonotype: A junction end diverges from the germline sequence, so it may reflect a read error. V usage is TRBV7-2 and J usage is TRBJ2-7; D may be TRBD2 (5 bases). The CDR3 runs 14 residues. Germline V gene lookup returns CDR1 SGHTA and CDR2 FQGNSA. The DNA of the CDR3 is TGTGCCAGCACTCCTAGCTCCAGCTCCTGCGAGCAGTACTTC. This encodes CASTPSSSSCEQYF. The entire variable domain, with the rest obtained from reference TRBV7-2 and TRBJ2-7, is as follows: GAGVSQSPSNKVTEKGKDVELRCDPISGHTALYWYRQSLGQGLEFLIYFQGNSAPDKSGLPSDRFSAERTGGSVSTLTIQRTQQEDSAVYLCASTPSSSSCEQYFGPGTRLTVT.

This clonotype was seen a handful of times. The chain has TRBV11-2 and TRBJ2-3; TRBD2 aligns across 8 bases. The junction had 4 bases not matched to a gene; V was cut back by 4 bases and J by 4 bases. The CDR3 has 14 residues. Germline lookup yields CDR1 SGHAT and CDR2 FQNNGV. The CDR3 spells CASSSGLEADTQYF. CDR3 DNA sequence: TGTGCCAGCAGCTCGGGACTAGAGGCAGATACGCAGTATTTT.

The genes are TRBV20-1 and TRBJ2-5; 11 nucleotides align to TRBD2. V was pared by 6 bases and J by 7 bases, with 10 bases of the junction left unmatched. Germline loops: CDR1 DFQATT, CDR2 SNEGSKA (reference sequence). This CDR3 is built from 14 residues. The CDR3 bases are TGCAGTGCCTCTAGCGGGGGGCCGGGGGGGACCCAGTACTTC. Protein sequence: CSASSGGPGGTQYF.

On this clonotype: One base away lies a much larger clone, so this may be a sequencing read error. This chain connects TRBV5-6 to TRBJ2-7, with D possibly being TRBD2 (6 bases). This CDR3 comprises 13 residues. V lost 4 bases and J lost 1, with 9 bases in between. Germline V CDR1 and CDR2: SGHDT, YYEEEE. The CDR3 coding sequence is TGTGCCAGCAGCCGGGACTGGTCCTACGAGCAGTACTTC. This codes for CASSRDWSYEQYF.

This clonotype was observed a few times. V is TRBV28 and J is TRBJ1-2; D remains unclear. Germline values: CDR1 MDHEN, CDR2 SYDVKM. V was shortened by 4 bases and J by 6 bases, with 12 bases between the two germline ends. CDR3 length equals 13 residues. The CDR3 DNA reads TGTGCCAGCAGTTCCCCTCCATTAGATGGCTACACCTTC. Translation: CASSSPPLDGYTF.

This clonotype has only a few counts. J is TRBJ1-2 and V is TRBV20-1, with TRBD1 matching over 8 bases. Trimming took 6 bases from V and 5 from J; bases not matched to a gene: 5. Germline CDR1 is DFQATT and CDR2 is SNEGSKA (reference sequence). The CDR3 has 12 residues. The CDR3 DNA reads as TGCAGTGCACGGACAGGGACGTATGGCTACACCTTC. Translating gives CSARTGTYGYTF.

Concerning this clonotype: Just one base apart from a much larger clone, this may be a read error. This chain uses TRBV7-9 with TRBJ2-1; no clear D. The ends were cut back, 8 bases at V and 13 bases at J, with 12 bases in the middle. This CDR3 comprises 10 residues. The V gene's germline CDR1 is SEHNR and CDR2 FQNEAQ (reference sequence). The CDR3 loop reads CASEQETQFF. Here the CDR3 DNA reads TGTGCCAGCGAGCAAGAGACCCAGTTCTTC.

This clonotype came up a few times. CDR3 nucleotides: TGCGCCAGCAGCTTGACCAGCGGGGTACAAGAGACCCAGTACTTC. It encodes CASSLTSGVQETQYF. This chain links TRBV5-1 with TRBJ2-5; 7 bases line up with TRBD2. The CDR3 covers 15 residues. Germline CDR1 reads SGHRS; CDR2 reads YFSETQ. Trimming took 1 base from V and 2 from J; bases not matched to a gene: 5.

Turning to this clonotype: An end of the junction does not agree with germline; a read error may underlie this. The V gene is TRBV27, the J gene TRBJ2-4, with 8 nucleotides matching TRBD2. In germline, CDR1 is MNHEY, CDR2 SMNVEV (reference sequence). This CDR3 has 16 amino acids. The CDR3 sequence is CASSPERESTKNIQYF. DNA of the CDR3: TGTGCCAGCAGTCCCGAGCGGGAGTCAACCAAAAACATTCAGTACTTT.

The chain couples TRBV6-1 to TRBJ1-5; a weak D match, TRBD1 (5 bases). Germline CDR1 MNHNS, CDR2 SASEGT. The CDR3 consists of 13 residues. The germline V and J ends were trimmed by 5 bases and 7 bases, with 12 bases remaining between them. The CDR3 loop reads CASSWDAGQPQHF. The CDR3 DNA follows: TGTGCCAGCAGTTGGGACGCCGGCCAGCCCCAGCATTTT.

This clonotype appeared a few times. V is TRBV9 and J is TRBJ2-5, with 10 bases that match TRBD2. Matching the DNA end better, TRBJ2-7 makes the J call doubtful. CDR1 is SGDLS and CDR2 is YYNGEE in the germline V gene. The CDR3 runs to 16 residues. The CDR3 region has the DNA TGTGCCAGCAGCGTAGAAGGGCTAGCGGGAGATTACGAGCAGTACTTC. Its translation: CASSVEGLAGDYEQYF.